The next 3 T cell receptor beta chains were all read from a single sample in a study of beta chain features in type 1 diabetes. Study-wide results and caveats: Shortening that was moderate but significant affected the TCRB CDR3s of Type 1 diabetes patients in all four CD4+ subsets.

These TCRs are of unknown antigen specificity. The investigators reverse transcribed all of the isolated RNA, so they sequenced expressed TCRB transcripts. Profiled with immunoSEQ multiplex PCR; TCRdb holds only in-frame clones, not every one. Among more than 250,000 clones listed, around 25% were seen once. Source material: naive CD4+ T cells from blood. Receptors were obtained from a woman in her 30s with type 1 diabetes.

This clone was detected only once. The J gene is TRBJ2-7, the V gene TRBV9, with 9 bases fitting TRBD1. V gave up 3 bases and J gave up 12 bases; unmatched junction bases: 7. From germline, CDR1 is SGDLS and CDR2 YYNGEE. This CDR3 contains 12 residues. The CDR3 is CASSAGTGIVYF. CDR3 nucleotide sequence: TGTGCCAGCAGCGCCGGGACAGGGATTGTGTACTTC.

As DNA, the CDR3 is TGTGCCAGCAGTTATGAATACAGGGGGCGGAAAAACATTCAGTACTTC. It yields the protein CASSYEYRGRKNIQYF. The V and J genes are TRBV7-9 and TRBJ2-4; TRBD1 matches at 9 bases. Germline trimming cut 6 bases from V and 4 bases from J; bases unmatched to any gene: 10. There are 16 residues in the CDR3. From germline, CDR1 is SEHNR and CDR2 FQNEAQ (reference sequence).

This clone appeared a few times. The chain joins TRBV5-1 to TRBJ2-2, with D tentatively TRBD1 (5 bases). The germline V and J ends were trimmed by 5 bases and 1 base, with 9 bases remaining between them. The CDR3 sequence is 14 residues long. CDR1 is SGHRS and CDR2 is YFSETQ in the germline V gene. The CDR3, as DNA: TGCGCCAGCAGTTATGGACAGAACACCGGGGAGCTGTTTTTT. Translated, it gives CASSYGQNTGELFF.